The present T cell receptor beta chain was sequenced within a study of blood T cell repertoires in COVID-19. Study-level background: Italy, Spain and the United States were the sources of the convalescent and acute COVID-19 samples.

The method was immunoSEQ multiplex PCR; TCRdb's version includes in-frame clones alone and lacks a portion of them. The sample gives fewer than 25,000 clones, roughly nine tenths of which show up once; 25% to 30% is in the top ten. Seattle patient enrollment occurred during active infection, with longitudinal follow-up thereafter. Trimming removed 1 base from V and 4 bases from J, with 10 bases in between. CDR1 and CDR2 (germline): LGHDT, YNNKEL (reference sequence). The CDR3 is made up of 14 amino acids. The sample was peripheral blood. This chain links TRBV3-1 (or the pseudogene TRBV3-2) with TRBJ1-2; D is undetermined. The sequence was obtained from a man between 65 and 85 years old with COVID-19, enrolled during active disease. The CDR3 region has the DNA TGTGCCAGCAGCCAAGTGGGCTCCGTCTATGGCTACACCTTC. Translated, it gives CASSQVGSVYGYTF.